Listed below are T cell receptor beta chains from one sample, sequenced in a study of control samples from healthy donors and cancer patients. Assay: immunoSEQ multiplex PCR; the TCRdb copy retains only in-frame clones and omits some. The sample shows about 120,000 clones, roughly 93% of them seen only once. The sample taken for sequencing was blood. The origin of the receptors is a man between 25 and 39 years old in good health. Each CDR3 is given with its conserved first and last residue. The order of the fields is V gene, CDR3 length, CDR3 protein.

>TRBV28|14
CASSYRGEGAEAFF
>TRBV6-7|17
CASSYPGVPEGREKLFF
>TRBV29-1|12
CSAEGGNTEAFF
>TRBV6-1|15
CASSEGTTGLYEQYF
>TRBV7-9|14
CASSLRDANEKLFF
>TRBV30|13
CAWTRNNNYGYTF
>TRBV6-7|16
CASSSPYRENNSPLHF
>TRBV6-5|14
CASSSTMTGDEAFF
>TRBV7-9|13
CASSSGQGGGYTF
>TRBV6-6|13
CASSYSTGDGYTF
>TRBV24-1|17
CATSDRLRDRGVYEQFF
>TRBV5-6|14
CASSFPSGGTEAFF
>TRBV6-5|16
CASSYPKESSGNTIYF
>TRBV4-1|13
CASSHEGVYGCTF
>TRBV9|13
CASRNRGSGGYTF
>TRBV6-4|15
CASSPGTGGTDTQYF
>TRBV7-9|14
CASSPPAMNTEAFF
>TRBV29-1|11
CSVERGYEQYF
>TRBV27|16
CASSLQGRIGTDTQYF
>TRBV2|12
CASVTWGSPLHF
>TRBV15|11
CATSRVGQQIF
>TRBV20-1|11
CSARDERIMFF
>TRBV11-2|15
CASRPIRGTNYGYTF
>TRBV5-1|12
CASSETGGLDTF
>TRBV15|14
CATSRGGRVGGYTF
>TRBV7-3|13
CASSYDRGNEQFF
>TRBV4-2|18
CASSPTSLPTSGGGEQYF
>TRBV6-5|13
CASRPRGDQPQHF
>TRBV16|14
CASSPRDRDYGYTF
>TRBV19|18
CASSILPGQTNLNYGYTF
>TRBV19|13
CASSFRQDEKLFF
>TRBV30|12
CAWRPQGGGQFF
>TRBV7-2|15
CASSLETGGPDTQYF
>TRBV9|15
CASSPGQDSNYGYTF
>TRBV25-1|15
CASSEWGGGDYGYTF
>TRBV5-6|17
CASSLAARASGANVLTF
>TRBV10-3|14
CAISSRGEDYGYTF
>TRBV7-3|15
CASSLQGANTGELFF
>TRBV21-1|15
CASSKGKGLRYGYTF
>TRBV4-1|13
CASSHTPNTEAFF
>TRBV2|14
CASSPQGGDTEAFF
>TRBV10-2|15
CASSVAGTNYNEQFF
>TRBV6-1|18
CASSEALRQRGGKDTQYF
>TRBV7-2|15
CASSPSGGNYNEQFF